This entry concerns a single T cell receptor beta chain. Antigen unknown. There are 13 residues in the CDR3. The V and J ends lost 0 bases and 3 bases respectively, with 7 bases between them. The V gene's germline CDR1 is SGHDT and CDR2 YYEEEE. PCR amplification relied on 60 Vbeta primers (plus 13 Jbeta primers). Sequencing used immunoSEQ multiplex PCR; TCRdb keeps in-frame clones, though not all of them. The table lists about 130,000 clones, 70% to 85% of them singletons, with about 3.3% in the top ten. This sample is part of a study of cytomegalovirus exposure and HLA in healthy donors. About the study: Early release data held 75 million to 90 million unique TCRs from HLA-typed donors.

The study, taken as a whole, reports: Most of the TCR beta V segments (in an earlier analysis) were productive either about 90% or about 30% of the time.

The chain employs TRBV5-6 and TRBJ2-7, with D hard to call. Input material: PBMCs. The clonotype originates from a woman between 50 and 59 years old in good health and CMV-seronegative. The CDR3: CASSLVIGYEQYF. CDR3 DNA sequence: TGTGCCAGCAGCTTGGTTATCGGCTACGAGCAGTACTTC.